These 32 T cell receptor beta chains share one sample of origin, sequenced in a study of chemoradiotherapy in HPV16-positive cancers. Data came from immunoSEQ multiplex PCR; TCRdb stores just in-frame clones and leaves some out. The sample shows about 6,600 clones, 65% to 85% of them seen only once. The specimen was tumor tissue, collected from a patient who underwent chemoradiotherapy. The receptors were sampled from a human donor with HPV-associated anogenital cancer.

V usage is TRBV30 and J usage is TRBJ1-6, with D possibly TRBD1 on 5 matching bases. Per germline, CDR1 GTSNPN and CDR2 SVGIG (reference sequence). The germline V and J ends were trimmed by 2 bases and 4 bases, with 12 bases remaining between them. The CDR3 runs 15 residues. DNA for the CDR3: TGTGCCTGGAGTCCCTCCGGGACTTATAATTCACCCCTCCACTTT. As protein: CAWSPSGTYNSPLHF.

The chain is built from TRBV7-8 and TRBJ2-1; 10 nucleotides line up with TRBD1. CDR3 size: 16 residues. Trimming cost V 5 bases and J 8 bases; bases outside gene matches: 12. Germline-derived CDR1 and CDR2 are SGHVS and FQNEAQ. The CDR3 DNA reads TGTGCCAGCAGCCCCCGGGTGACAGGGGGCCGGGATGAGCAGTTCTTC. Its translation is CASSPRVTGGRDEQFF.

V is TRBV18 and J is TRBJ2-7, with 14 nucleotides matching TRBD2. The CDR3 is made up of 15 amino acids. V lost 2 bases to trimming and J lost 3 bases; unmatched junction nucleotides: 0. Looked up from germline, CDR1 is KGHSH and CDR2 is LQKENI. Here the CDR3 DNA reads TGTGCCAGCTCACCAGGGACTAGCGGGAGCTACGAGCAGTACTTC. It specifies CASSPGTSGSYEQYF.

The V and J genes are TRBV2 and TRBJ1-2; D not certain. V was clipped by 1 base and J by 4 bases, with 7 bases between them. The CDR3 has 13 residues. From germline, CDR1 is SNHLY and CDR2 FYNNEI. The DNA for the CDR3 is TGTGCCAGCAGTGAAGTGGCAGCCTATGGCTACACCTTC. Amino acids: CASSEVAAYGYTF.

This clone was seen a few times. The chain uses TRBV5-1 and TRBJ2-7; D gene unclear. The germline V gene has CDR1 SGHRS and CDR2 YFSETQ. The CDR3 covers 14 residues. V lost 5 bases and J 4 bases, leaving 16 bases between the germline ends. The CDR3 DNA sequence: TGCGCCAGCAGTTCCGGATCTGGTTTGTACGAGCAGTACTTC. Its translation is CASSSGSGLYEQYF.

This clone occurred once. The CDR3: CASSLGASGSETQYF. Here the CDR3 DNA reads TGTGCCAGCAGCTTAGGTGCTAGCGGATCGGAGACCCAGTACTTC. The chain has TRBV7-9 and TRBJ2-5, with TRBD2 matching 7 bases. The junction had 7 bases not matched to a gene; V was cut back by 1 base and J by 5 bases. CDR1 is SEHNR, CDR2 FQNEAQ, per germline (reference sequence). The CDR3 totals 15 residues.

V and J are TRBV7-9 and TRBJ2-3; D not resolved. The V and J ends lost 3 bases and 0 bases respectively, with 16 bases between them. CDR1 SEHNR and CDR2 FQNEAQ come from the germline V gene (reference sequence). The CDR3 runs to 17 residues. The CDR3 sequence: CASSLERGFASTDTQYF. For the CDR3, the DNA is TGTGCCAGCAGCTTGGAGCGCGGCTTTGCTAGCACAGATACGCAGTATTTT.

The chain employs TRBV7-2 and TRBJ2-3; 11 bases map to TRBD2. Germline CDR1 SGHTA, CDR2 FQGNSA. This CDR3 contains 14 residues. Trimming removed 5 bases from V and 5 bases from J; junction bases left unmatched: 3. Here the CDR3 DNA reads TGTGCCAGCAGCCTCGGGACTAGCGGAGATACGCAGTATTTT. Its protein product is CASSLGTSGDTQYF.

The gene calls are TRBV28 and TRBJ1-4; 9 bases map to TRBD1. CDR1 is MDHEN and CDR2 is SYDVKM in the germline V gene. Losses at the gene ends were 3 bases for V and 8 bases for J; bases not matched to a gene: 7. There are 15 residues in the CDR3. The CDR3 sequence is CASSFPGTGLEKLFF. The CDR3 DNA reads TGTGCCAGCAGTTTCCCCGGGACAGGGCTAGAAAAACTGTTTTTT. The full variable domain, its missing parts supplied by reference TRBV28 and TRBJ1-4, is DVKVTQSSRYLVKRTGEKVFLECVQDMDHENMFWYRQDPGLGLRLIYFSYDVKMKEKGDIPEGYSVSREKKERFSLILESASTNQTSMYLCASSFPGTGLEKLFFGSGTQLSVL.

The J gene is TRBJ2-3, the V gene TRBV5-1; 11 bases align to TRBD2. Germline-derived CDR1 and CDR2 are SGHRS and YFSETQ. This CDR3 has 15 amino acids. J was trimmed by 2 bases and V by 5 bases; bases with no gene match: 4. This CDR3 is CASRSSGGDTDTQYF. CDR3 bases: TGCGCCAGCAGGAGTAGCGGGGGGGACACAGATACGCAGTATTTT.

The V and J genes are TRBV25-1 and TRBJ2-1, with 11 positions matching TRBD2. Germline V gene sequence: CDR1 MGHDK, CDR2 SYGVNS. The CDR3 sequence is 14 residues long. V was clipped by 4 bases and J by 10 bases; unmatched bases: 6. The CDR3 sequence is CASSATSGDYEQFF. The DNA for the CDR3 is TGTGCCAGCAGTGCGACTAGCGGGGATTACGAGCAGTTCTTC.

This chain joins TRBV6-5 and TRBJ2-7; 7 nucleotides align to TRBD1. This CDR3 contains 16 residues. Germline CDR1 reads MNHEY; CDR2 reads SVGAGI. After removal of 0 bases from V and 3 bases from J, the junction contained 8 bases not matched to a gene. CDR3 sequence (DNA): TGTGCCAGCAGTTACTCCCCTTTGCCAGGGGGCTACGAGCAGTACTTC. Its translation: CASSYSPLPGGYEQYF.

This chain uses TRBV18 with TRBJ2-3, with TRBD2 matching 10 bases. CDR3 length: 21 residues. V was clipped by 1 base and J by 3 bases; unmatched bases: 19. The germline V gene encodes CDR1 KGHSH and CDR2 LQKENI. CDR3 DNA: TGTGCCAGCTCACCACTTCTCGGGGGGCGCCTAGCGGGAGCTAAAACAGATACGCAGTATTTT. This gives the protein CASSPLLGGRLAGAKTDTQYF.

The rearrangement uses TRBV5-5 and TRBJ2-5; 11 nucleotides match TRBD1. The J call may not be correct, given that the DNA end is closer to TRBJ2-7. CDR3 length: 17 amino acids. Germline V CDR1 and CDR2: SGHKS, YYEKEE (reference sequence). Here the CDR3 DNA reads TGTGCCAGCAGCTTGGTATTGACCGGGACAGGGGGTGACGAGCAGTACTTC. This encodes CASSLVLTGTGGDEQYF.

The chain links TRBV11-3 to TRBJ2-5; 10 nucleotides line up with TRBD2. V lost 5 bases and J lost 4; bases outside the gene matches: 10. Germline lookup yields CDR1 SGHNT and CDR2 YENEEA. CDR3 length: 16 residues. The CDR3, as DNA: TGTGCCAGCAGCCGCCTGAGCGGGGGGGGAGGAGAGACCCAGTACTTC. Its translation: CASSRLSGGGGETQYF.

The V call is TRBV4-2, the J call TRBJ2-1, with 9 bases that match TRBD2. Germline V gene sequence: CDR1 LGHNA, CDR2 YNFKEQ. This CDR3 has 13 residues. After removal of 5 bases from V and 9 bases from J, the junction contained 5 bases not matched to a gene. CDR3 region: CASSAIAGVEQFF. CDR3 sequence (DNA): TGTGCCAGCAGCGCAATAGCGGGAGTTGAGCAGTTCTTC.

The CDR3: CASSDVGPLVRVQYF. CDR3 coding DNA: TGTGCCAGCAGTGATGTGGGACCCCTAGTTCGGGTTCAGTACTTC. The chain combines TRBV6-4 with TRBJ2-4; D assignment may be TRBD1 or TRBD2 (5 bases each). CDR1 and CDR2 from the germline V gene are MRHNA and SNTAGT. The V end lost 3 bases, the J end lost 11 bases, and 20 bases lay between the germline ends. This CDR3 has 15 residues.

V gene TRBV10-2 combines with J gene TRBJ2-1, with TRBD2 as a possible D gene (6 bases). Trimming took off 2 bases at V and 8 bases at J, with 13 bases between the two ends. Germline CDR1 and CDR2: WSHSY and SAAADI. The CDR3 consists of 14 residues. The CDR3: CASSEGEASDEQFF. The CDR3, as DNA: TGCGCCAGCAGTGAGGGGGAGGCCTCCGATGAGCAGTTCTTC.

The rearrangement links TRBV28 to TRBJ1-1, with D possibly matching TRBD1 (6 bases). Per the germline V gene, CDR1 is MDHEN and CDR2 is SYDVKM. The V and J ends lost 8 bases and 1 base respectively, with 11 bases between them. The CDR3 runs 13 residues. The CDR3 is CASLQGTNTEAFF. The CDR3 DNA reads TGTGCCAGCCTACAGGGTACGAACACTGAAGCTTTCTTT.

The rearrangement links TRBV19 to TRBJ2-2, with D possibly being TRBD2 (7 bases). CDR3 length: 15 residues. CDR1 and CDR2 (germline): LNHDA, SQIVND (reference sequence). The V and J ends lost 4 bases and 5 bases respectively, with 14 bases between them. CDR3 region: CASSNFGGRTGELFF. CDR3 DNA: TGTGCCAGTAGTAACTTCGGGGGGCGAACCGGGGAGCTGTTTTTT. The whole variable domain, filled in from reference TRBV19 and TRBJ2-2, reads DGGITQSPKYLFRKEGQNVTLSCEQNLNHDAMYWYRQDPGQGLRLIYYSQIVNDFQKGDIAEGYSVSREKKESFPLTVTSAQKNPTAFYLCASSNFGGRTGELFFGEGSRLTVL.

The chain has TRBV6-5 and TRBJ2-2; TRBD2 might be the D (5 bases). CDR1 is MNHEY and CDR2 is SVGAGI in the germline V gene. Trimming pared 2 bases from V and 5 bases from J, leaving 12 bases between. The CDR3 covers 15 residues. CDR3 amino acids: CASSYGGLKTGELFF. DNA for the CDR3: TGTGCCAGCAGTTACGGAGGATTAAAAACCGGGGAGCTGTTTTTT.

V gene TRBV18 combines with J gene TRBJ2-7; D is undetermined. The CDR3 has 14 amino acids. The V end was cut by 3 bases, the J end by 6 bases, with 15 bases between. Germline-derived CDR1 and CDR2 are KGHSH and LQKENI. This CDR3 reads CASSPSRGPGEQYF. In nucleotides, the CDR3 is TGTGCCAGCTCACCGTCCCGAGGCCCTGGCGAGCAGTACTTC.

The chain combines TRBV28 with TRBJ1-4; no definite D call. The CDR3 is 12 amino acids. Germline-derived CDR1 and CDR2 are MDHEN and SYDVKM. The V end lost 7 bases, the J end lost 6 bases, and 9 bases lay between the germline ends. The CDR3 DNA reads as TGTGCCAGCATCTCCAGCGATGAAAAACTGTTTTTT. Residues: CASISSDEKLFF.

This clone was seen only a few times. This chain uses TRBV30 with TRBJ1-2; TRBD1 is a possible D gene (6 bases). V dropped 3 bases and J dropped 8 bases, with 16 bases sitting between them. Germline lookup yields CDR1 GTSNPN and CDR2 SVGIG (reference sequence). The CDR3 extends over 13 amino acids. CDR3 amino acids: CAWSRTASGGYTF. CDR3 nucleotide sequence: TGTGCCTGGAGCAGGACAGCCTCGGGAGGCTACACCTTC.

The gene calls are TRBV11-3 and TRBJ1-1; D not resolved. Germline V gives CDR1 SGHNT, CDR2 YENEEA. This CDR3 has 17 amino acids. V was shortened by 3 bases and J by 1 base, with 18 bases between the two germline ends. CDR3 loop: CASSFYVGRQQNTEAFF. As DNA, the CDR3 is TGTGCCAGCAGCTTCTATGTGGGCCGACAACAGAACACTGAAGCTTTCTTT.

As DNA, the CDR3 is TGTGCCAGCAGTCCCCCGGGGGGCACTGAAGCTTTCTTT. Protein sequence: CASSPPGGTEAFF. V is TRBV6-5 and J is TRBJ1-1; maybe TRBD1 (5 bases). The CDR3 loop spans 13 amino acids. V lost 5 bases and J 4 bases, leaving 11 bases between the germline ends. Germline V gene lookup returns CDR1 MNHEY and CDR2 SVGAGI.

The chain uses TRBV27 and TRBJ2-5; D ambiguous. Germline assignment: CDR1 MNHEY and CDR2 SMNVEV (reference sequence). V was pared by 5 bases and J by 0 bases, with 7 bases between. This CDR3 contains 13 residues. The CDR3 DNA follows: TGTGCCAGCAGTAGAAAGTACCAAGAGACCCAGTACTTC. Residues: CASSRKYQETQYF.

CDR3 region: CASSFRRGTNTEAFF. The CDR3 DNA is TGTGCCAGCAGCTTTCGGCGAGGGACCAACACTGAAGCTTTCTTT. The chain links TRBV5-8 to TRBJ1-1, with D possibly TRBD1 on 5 matching bases. The CDR3 contains 15 residues. Germline loops: CDR1 SGHTS, CDR2 YDEGEE. Trimming pared 2 bases from V and 2 bases from J, leaving 13 bases between.

The V call is TRBV5-1, the J call TRBJ2-7; TRBD2 might be the D (5 bases). This CDR3 has 13 amino acids. V lost 4 bases, J lost 7 bases, and 15 bases lay in between. Germline V gene sequence: CDR1 SGHRS, CDR2 YFSETQ. CDR3 DNA sequence: TGCGCCAGCAGCCTGGCTAGTGGCGGGGAGCAGTACTTC. It is translated as CASSLASGGEQYF.

The rearrangement links TRBV27 to TRBJ1-2; unclear D gene. Trimming removed 0 bases at V and 7 bases at J, with 9 bases between. The germline V gene has CDR1 MNHEY and CDR2 SMNVEV (reference sequence). The CDR3 totals 13 residues. This CDR3 reads CASSLSGKGGYTF. The CDR3 DNA reads as TGTGCCAGCAGTTTATCCGGAAAAGGTGGCTACACCTTC.

The chain joins TRBV5-1 to TRBJ2-1; 10 nucleotides line up with TRBD2. V trimming: 5 bases; J trimming: 5 bases; junction bases outside the gene matches: 4. Germline V CDR1 and CDR2: SGHRS, YFSETQ. The CDR3 sequence is 14 residues long. This CDR3 reads CASRGTSAHNEQFF. The CDR3 bases are TGCGCCAGCAGAGGGACTAGCGCCCACAATGAGCAGTTCTTC.

The rearrangement joins TRBV4-3 to TRBJ2-2; D perhaps matches TRBD1 (6 bases). Germline V gene sequence: CDR1 LGHNA, CDR2 YSLEER. V lost 6 bases to trimming and J lost 6 bases, with 17 bases between them. This CDR3 comprises 15 residues. The CDR3 DNA reads TGCGCCAGCAGGCCTAGTGAGGGGACACCCGGGGAGCTGTTTTTT. Its translation: CASRPSEGTPGELFF.